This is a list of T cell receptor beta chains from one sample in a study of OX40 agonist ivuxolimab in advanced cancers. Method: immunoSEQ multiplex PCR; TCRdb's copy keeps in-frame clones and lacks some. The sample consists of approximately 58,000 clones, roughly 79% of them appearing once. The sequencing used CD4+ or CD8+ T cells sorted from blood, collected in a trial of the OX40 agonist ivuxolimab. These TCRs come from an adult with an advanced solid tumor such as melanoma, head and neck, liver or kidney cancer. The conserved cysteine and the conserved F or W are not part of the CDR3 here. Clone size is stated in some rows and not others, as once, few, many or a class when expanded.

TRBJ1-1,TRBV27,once,ASRDKGYTEAF
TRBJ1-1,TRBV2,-,ASSLGIANTEAF
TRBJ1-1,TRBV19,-,ASSPGQSLNTEAF
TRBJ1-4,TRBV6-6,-,ASRPGTANEKLF
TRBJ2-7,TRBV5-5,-,ASSLEMTRNRYEQY
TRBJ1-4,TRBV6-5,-,ASCVGTPVGKLF
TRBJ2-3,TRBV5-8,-,ASSLAWGLAGLTDTQY
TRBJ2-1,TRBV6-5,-,ASSSGPGVNEQF
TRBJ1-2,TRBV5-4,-,ASSLGGRRGYT
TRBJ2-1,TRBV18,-,ASSPPGQGLMDNEQF
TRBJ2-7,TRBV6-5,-,ASSYNGQRGSYEQY
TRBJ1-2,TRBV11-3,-,ASSRTGDYGYT
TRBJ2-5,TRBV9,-,ASSSDRGVGETQY
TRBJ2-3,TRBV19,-,ASSMGLYAGTDTQY
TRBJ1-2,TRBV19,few,ASSPRDGNYGYT
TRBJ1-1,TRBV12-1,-,ASSFGRDGMNTEAF
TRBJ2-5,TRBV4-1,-,ASSQDPLGKTQY
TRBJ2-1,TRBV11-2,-,ASSLDLRKRHEQF
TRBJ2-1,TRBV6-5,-,ASRKRESYNEQF
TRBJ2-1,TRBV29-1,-,SVAPTGSYNEQF
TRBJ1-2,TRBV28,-,ASQAAWKNYGYT
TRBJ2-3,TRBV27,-,ASSWFSTDTQY
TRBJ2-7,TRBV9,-,ASSGQGWEQY
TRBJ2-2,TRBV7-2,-,ASSGGTSGNTGELF
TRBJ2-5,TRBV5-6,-,ASSWGQPYQETQY
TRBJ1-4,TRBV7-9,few,ASSNAGTGNEKLF
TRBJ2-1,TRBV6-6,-,ASTGRYENEQF
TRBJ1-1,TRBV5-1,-,ASSLTGWTEAF
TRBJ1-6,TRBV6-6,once,ASRADSYNSPLH
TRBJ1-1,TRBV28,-,ASRDTTEAF
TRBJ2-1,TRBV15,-,ATSRVTGESGKFYNEQF
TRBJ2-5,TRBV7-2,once,ASSQQGGQETQY
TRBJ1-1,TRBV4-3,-,ASSHLDRNTEAF
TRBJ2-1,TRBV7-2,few,ASSLGSAYNEQF
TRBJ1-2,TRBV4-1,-,ASSQVVGLRGYT
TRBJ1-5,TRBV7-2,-,ASSLAAGTGYQPQH
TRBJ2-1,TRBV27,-,ASSLSRLAEQF
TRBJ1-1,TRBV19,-,ATQSWGSEAF
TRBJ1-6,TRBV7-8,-,ASSLARAGVGNSPLH
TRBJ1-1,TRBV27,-,ASSPGTDSTEAF
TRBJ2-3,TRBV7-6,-,ASSFSGIGNTQY
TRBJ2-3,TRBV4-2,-,ASSQVLPTSGSVNTDTQY
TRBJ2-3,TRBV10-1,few,ASNQNPTAPSTDTQY
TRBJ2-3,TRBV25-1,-,ASRPSGGGDTQY
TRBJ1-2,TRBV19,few,ASTPSGTAAYGYT
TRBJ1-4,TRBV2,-,ASRDWGVTNEKLF
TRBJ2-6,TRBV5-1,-,ASSAGGRGGANVLT
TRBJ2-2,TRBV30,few,ALNRLNTGELF
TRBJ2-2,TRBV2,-,ASSFPGDLTGELF